This T cell receptor (beta chain) was recorded in a study of identical twins. TCRdb fed the 5' RACE reads into MiXCR, producing one record per CDR3 protein. The sample includes 650,000 to 750,000 distinct CDR3 sequences, about 20% seen only once; the top ten take roughly 4.3%. Germline CDR1 and CDR2: SGHAT and FQNNGV. With 2 bases removed from V and 4 bases from J, the gap between germline ends came to 16 bases. The CDR3 spans 16 residues. This same sample was also part of a study on T cells expressing NK-cell markers.

The chain carries TRBV11-2 and TRBJ2-3; possible D gene TRBD2, 7 bases. This TCR was recovered from a woman in her late teens or twenties in good health. The source material was PBMCs. This chain's CDR3 is CASSLRGRAGPDTQYF. As DNA, the CDR3 is TGTGCCAGCAGCTTAAGGGGGAGGGCCGGCCCAGATACGCAGTATTTT.